There are many counts of the clone carrying this T cell receptor (beta chain). Its target is not known. TCRdb recomputed calls from the RT-PCR reads with MiXCR, one row per CDR3 protein. The sample contains around 180,000 distinct CDR3 sequences, approximately 8.7% of which appear only once. This entry belongs to a study of response to subunit inactivated influenza vaccine. Study results and caveats: Authors suggested each seasonal influenza vaccination recruits few new T cells.

The input for sequencing was non-naive T cells sorted from PBMCs, taken on the day of vaccination. The receptor was derived from a man aged 50-59 years who received an inactivated influenza vaccine.

The CDR3 DNA follows: TGCGCCAGCAGCTTGGAATCAGCCGGCGAAGGCTACACCTTC. Translation: CASSLESAGEGYTF. The chain combines TRBV5-1 with TRBJ1-2; D not certain. The CDR3 is 14 amino acids. V was cut by 0 bases and J by 8 bases, with 14 bases left in between. Germline V gene sequence: CDR1 SGHRS, CDR2 YFSETQ.